The 27 T cell receptor beta chains presented below share a single source sample, sequenced in a study of blood T cell repertoires in COVID-19. Measured with immunoSEQ multiplex PCR; TCRdb has only the in-frame clones, and not every one. The top ten hold 8.5% to 12% of the sample, which has some 400,000 clones, more than 75% seen once. Sequencing used peripheral blood. Receptor source: a woman in her 30s with COVID-19, enrolled during active disease.

This clone showed up just once. The chain uses TRBV6-6 and TRBJ2-5, with 11 bases identical to TRBD2. Germline CDR1 reads MNHNY; CDR2 reads SVGAGI (reference sequence). V lost 0 bases, J lost 2 bases, and 2 bases stayed unmatched. The CDR3 spans 16 residues. The CDR3 loop is CASSYSRLAGQETQYF. DNA of the CDR3: TGTGCCAGCAGTTACTCAAGACTAGCGGGGCAAGAGACCCAGTACTTC.

This clone was detected once. This chain links TRBV7-2 with TRBJ2-1, with D tentatively TRBD2 (5 bases). Germline V gene lookup returns CDR1 SGHTA and CDR2 FQGNSA. The length of the CDR3 is 14 residues. Trimming shortened V by 1 base and J by 5 bases, and 9 bases separated the two germline ends. Here the CDR3 reads CASSLDSEDNEQFF. The CDR3 DNA is TGTGCCAGCAGCTTAGATAGCGAGGACAATGAGCAGTTCTTC.

The chain links TRBV20-1 to TRBJ2-3; D is possibly TRBD2 (6 bases). Germline CDR1 reads DFQATT; CDR2 reads SNEGSKA (reference sequence). Trimming cost V 3 bases and J 0 bases, with 13 bases left between them. This CDR3 is 15 amino acids long. CDR3 loop: CSASGGRTSTDTQYF. For the CDR3, the DNA is TGCAGTGCTAGTGGTGGGAGGACTAGCACAGATACGCAGTATTTT.

Only a few counts were recorded for this clone. V gene TRBV5-8 combines with J gene TRBJ2-2; possible D gene TRBD2, 6 bases. Germline CDR1 is SGHTS and CDR2 is YDEGEE. V was pared by 8 bases and J by 3 bases, with 17 bases between. This CDR3 is 15 amino acids long. The CDR3 sequence is CARGGVGRDTGELFF. The CDR3 DNA sequence: TGTGCCAGAGGAGGGGTGGGCCGGGACACCGGGGAGCTGTTTTTT.

The genes are TRBV19 and TRBJ2-7; 10 nucleotides match TRBD2. The CDR3 loop spans 14 amino acids. Germline CDR1 is LNHDA and CDR2 is SQIVND (reference sequence). V gave up 4 bases and J gave up 2 bases; unmatched junction bases: 2. The CDR3 is CASSSLAGAYEQYF. For the CDR3, the DNA is TGTGCCAGTAGTAGCCTAGCGGGGGCCTACGAGCAGTACTTC.

With regard to this clone: The same CDR3 also results from other DNA sequences found in this sample. The chain employs TRBV5-6 and TRBJ1-5; maybe TRBD1 (5 bases). The V gene lost 1 base and the J gene lost 4 bases, with 9 bases spanning the gap. The V gene's germline CDR1 is SGHDT and CDR2 YYEEEE. The CDR3 is 14 residues long. For the CDR3, the DNA is TGTGCCAGCAGCTTGAGAGGACAAAATCAGCCCCAGCATTTT. This translates into CASSLRGQNQPQHF. Supplemented by reference TRBV5-6 and TRBJ1-5, the full variable domain reads DAGVTQSPTHLIKTRGQQVTLRCSPKSGHDTVSWYQQALGQGPQFIFQYYEEEERQRGNFPDRFSGHQFPNYSSELNVNALLLGDSALYLCASSLRGQNQPQHFGDGTRLSIL.

In this sample, this clone turned up a few times. The gene calls are TRBV27 and TRBJ2-7; 10 bases match TRBD2. CDR1 is MNHEY and CDR2 is SMNVEV in the germline V gene (reference sequence). The trim removed 3 bases at V and 4 bases at J, leaving 6 bases unmatched. The CDR3 is made up of 15 amino acids. The CDR3 DNA reads TGTGCCAGCAGTTTTTGGCTAGCGGGAGATTACGAGCAGTACTTC. Amino acids: CASSFWLAGDYEQYF.

This chain links TRBV28 with TRBJ1-1; D perhaps matches TRBD1 (5 bases). Germline values: CDR1 MDHEN, CDR2 SYDVKM. The CDR3 is 16 amino acids. V gave up 8 bases and J gave up 1 base, with 20 bases separating them. The CDR3 coding sequence is TGTGCCAGCTCCCTCCCCACGGGACTCTGGAACACTGAAGCTTTCTTT. The encoded protein is CASSLPTGLWNTEAFF.

The rearrangement uses TRBV4-3 and TRBJ2-2; the D gene is possibly TRBD1 (6 bases). The germline gives CDR1 LGHNA, CDR2 YSLEER. This CDR3 spans 14 amino acids. The germline V and J ends were trimmed by 0 bases and 6 bases, with 8 bases remaining between them. DNA for the CDR3: TGCGCCAGCAGCCAAGATAAGGGGGCCGGGGAGCTGTTTTTT. This encodes CASSQDKGAGELFF.

V and J are TRBV9 and TRBJ2-2; TRBD2 matches 16 bases. Trimming at V came to 4 bases and at J to 3 bases, leaving 6 bases not matched to a gene. The CDR3 is 18 amino acids. CDR1 SGDLS and CDR2 YYNGEE come from the germline V gene. The CDR3 here is CASSSGTSGRGDTGELFF. The CDR3 coding sequence is TGTGCCAGCAGCTCCGGGACTAGCGGGAGGGGCGACACCGGGGAGCTGTTTTTT.

This chain connects TRBV5-1 to TRBJ1-1, with D tentatively TRBD1 (5 bases). The V end was cut by 1 base, the J end by 1 base, with 14 bases between. CDR3 length equals 16 residues. Germline V gives CDR1 SGHRS, CDR2 YFSETQ. CDR3 DNA: TGCGCCAGCAGCTTGTTTCTACGGGGGGAGAACACTGAAGCTTTCTTT. Translation: CASSLFLRGENTEAFF.

V gene TRBV27 combines with J gene TRBJ2-2; TRBD2 aligns across 8 bases. The CDR3 is made up of 15 amino acids. V lost 4 bases to trimming and J lost 7 bases; unmatched junction nucleotides: 8. Germline-derived CDR1 and CDR2 are MNHEY and SMNVEV (reference sequence). The CDR3 nucleotides are TGTGCCAGCAGTTCCACGGGAGGGCGGAACGGGGAGCTGTTTTTT. It yields the protein CASSSTGGRNGELFF.

The chain has TRBV10-3 and TRBJ1-2; D possibly corresponds to TRBD1 (6 bases). Trimming shortened V by 2 bases and J by 5 bases, and 6 bases separated the two germline ends. The CDR3 has 12 residues. Looked up from germline, CDR1 is ENHRY and CDR2 is SYGVKD. This chain's CDR3 is CAISEGQYGYTF. In DNA, the CDR3 is TGTGCCATCAGTGAGGGACAGTATGGCTACACCTTC.

This clone is a singleton in its sample. CDR3 residues: CSVELLADSYEQYF. CDR3 sequence (DNA): TGCAGCGTTGAATTACTAGCGGACTCCTACGAGCAGTACTTC. This chain joins TRBV29-1 and TRBJ2-7; 8 bases line up with TRBD2. V dropped 2 bases and J dropped 0; count of bases not matched to a gene: 3. The germline CDR1 and CDR2 sequences are SQVTM and ANQGSEA. This CDR3 comprises 14 residues.

The chain is built from TRBV7-9 and TRBJ2-2; the match to TRBD1 covers 9 bases. The CDR3 loop spans 13 amino acids. Germline assignment: CDR1 SEHNR and CDR2 FQNEAQ (reference sequence). Trimming at V came to 4 bases and at J to 6 bases, leaving 0 bases not matched to a gene. CDR3 DNA sequence: TGTGCCAGCAGCTGGACAGGGGCCGGGGAGCTGTTTTTT. Its protein is CASSWTGAGELFF.

This clone was counted once. V and J are TRBV7-8 and TRBJ2-7; TRBD1 aligns across 8 bases. The germline gives CDR1 SGHVS, CDR2 FQNEAQ. The CDR3 sequence is 15 residues long. The ends lost 6 bases at V and 1 base at J; junction bases unmatched: 8. The CDR3 DNA is TGTGCCAGCAGGGTCGACAGGGGTGAATCCTACGAGCAGTACTTC. Residues: CASRVDRGESYEQYF.

The chain couples TRBV6-5 to TRBJ2-7; TRBD1 matches 7 bases. Germline CDR1 reads MNHEY; CDR2 reads SVGAGI. The V and J ends lost 6 bases and 0 bases, in that order; junction bases with no gene match: 8. This CDR3 contains 15 residues. This chain's CDR3 is CASSLSGTASYEQYF. CDR3 coding DNA: TGTGCCAGCAGCCTATCCGGGACAGCCTCCTACGAGCAGTACTTC.

J is TRBJ2-1 and V is TRBV3-1 (or the pseudogene TRBV3-2), with TRBD2 as a possible D gene (6 bases). The CDR3 loop spans 15 amino acids. CDR1 LGHDT and CDR2 YNNKEL come from the germline V gene (reference sequence). Trimming cost V 4 bases and J 8 bases, with 18 bases left between them. In nucleotides, the CDR3 is TGTGCCAGCAGCCGGCGATCTTCGGGGGTGGATGAGCAGTTCTTC. The encoded protein is CASSRRSSGVDEQFF.

V and J are TRBV6-4 and TRBJ2-1; 9 positions agree with TRBD2. This CDR3 has 15 residues. Germline loops: CDR1 MRHNA, CDR2 SNTAGT. J gave up 5 bases and V 3 bases, and 5 bases lay outside the gene matches. CDR3 DNA: TGTGCCAGCAGTGAACGGCGGGAGGGCCACAATGAGCAGTTCTTC. This encodes CASSERREGHNEQFF.

The genes are TRBV7-2 and TRBJ2-3; 8 nucleotides line up with TRBD2. The CDR3 totals 15 residues. The germline CDR1 and CDR2 sequences are SGHTA and FQGNSA. The J segment lost 6 bases and the V segment lost 8 bases, leaving 13 bases of the junction unmatched. The CDR3, as DNA: TGTGCCAGCGGTACACAAAGCGGGAGCCTCGATACGCAGTATTTT. Its translation: CASGTQSGSLDTQYF.

This clone was seen only once. The V and J genes are TRBV28 and TRBJ2-4; maybe TRBD1 (6 bases). Per germline, CDR1 MDHEN and CDR2 SYDVKM. The CDR3 totals 17 residues. Trimming shortened V by 4 bases and J by 5 bases, and 21 bases separated the two germline ends. Here the CDR3 DNA reads TGTGCCAGCAGTTCCTCCGTCGACAGGAGATACCAAAACATTCAGTACTTC. Translated: CASSSSVDRRYQNIQYF.

This sequence joins TRBV6-6 and TRBJ2-1, with D maybe TRBD2 (5 bases). This CDR3 comprises 15 residues. CDR1 is MNHNY, CDR2 SVGAGI, per germline (reference sequence). Trimming stripped 4 bases from V and 2 bases from J, with 12 bases between. The CDR3 region is CASSSSGRTYNEQFF. CDR3 nucleotide sequence: TGTGCCAGCAGTTCCAGCGGTCGTACCTACAATGAGCAGTTCTTC.

The J gene is TRBJ2-1, the V gene TRBV29-1; D ambiguous. Trimming pared 2 bases from V and 3 bases from J, leaving 5 bases between. Germline loops: CDR1 SQVTM, CDR2 ANQGSEA. This CDR3 contains 12 residues. CDR3 sequence reads: CSVEFSYNEQFF. Written as DNA, the CDR3 is TGCAGCGTTGAATTCAGCTACAATGAGCAGTTCTTC.

The rearrangement links TRBV30 to TRBJ1-5; 10 bases are a match to TRBD1. J lost 1 base, V lost 3 bases, and 12 bases had no gene match. This CDR3 is built from 18 residues. The germline CDR1 and CDR2 sequences are GTSNPN and SVGIG (reference sequence). CDR3 in amino acids: CAWRPGQGKVWSNQPQHF. Written as DNA, the CDR3 is TGTGCCTGGAGGCCGGGACAGGGGAAGGTGTGGAGCAATCAGCCCCAGCATTTT.

This chain connects TRBV12-5 to TRBJ2-5; a possible D gene is TRBD1 (6 bases). V dropped 7 bases and J dropped 5 bases, with 14 bases sitting between them. CDR3 length: 13 amino acids. Germline V gene sequence: CDR1 LGHNT, CDR2 FRNRAP. CDR3 sequence reads: CASARSGEETQYF. For the CDR3, the DNA is TGTGCTAGTGCCAGATCAGGGGAGGAGACCCAGTACTTC.

This sequence joins TRBV29-1 and TRBJ2-1, with TRBD2 matching over 10 bases. J was trimmed by 7 bases and V by 3 bases; bases with no gene match: 12. Germline assignment: CDR1 SQVTM and CDR2 ANQGSEA. The CDR3 has 16 residues. The CDR3 nucleotides are TGCAGCGTTGAGCGTGGTGCTAGCGGGAGAGGAAATGAGCAGTTCTTC. The encoded protein is CSVERGASGRGNEQFF.

The chain joins TRBV6-5 to TRBJ1-4, with TRBD1 matching over 7 bases. J was trimmed by 7 bases and V by 4 bases; bases with no gene match: 6. The CDR3 spans 14 residues. Germline loops: CDR1 MNHEY, CDR2 SVGAGI. The CDR3 sequence: CASSSSHRGEKLFF. The CDR3 DNA reads as TGTGCCAGCAGTTCCTCACACAGGGGTGAAAAACTGTTTTTT.